Listed here are 12 T cell receptor beta chains from one sample, sequenced in a study of blood T cell repertoires in COVID-19. The table came from immunoSEQ multiplex PCR; TCRdb's copy has only in-frame clones and leaves some out. The sample lists about 170,000 clones, less than 90% occurring once. What was sequenced was PBMCs or T cells enriched from blood (not recorded which). The source is a woman in her forties or fifties who had recovered from COVID-19.

The chain joins TRBV5-8 to TRBJ2-1; the match to TRBD2 covers 11 bases. The CDR3 totals 16 residues. Germline V gene data show CDR1 as SGHTS and CDR2 as YDEGEE. The J segment lost 5 bases and the V segment lost 4 bases, leaving 8 bases of the junction unmatched. CDR3 DNA: TGTGCCAGCAGCGGGGCTAGCGGGAGGTTTCACAATGAGCAGTTCTTC. Protein: CASSGASGRFHNEQFF.

The rearrangement links TRBV5-1 to TRBJ1-2, with D tentatively TRBD1 (5 bases). V lost 6 bases and J lost 2, with 11 bases in between. CDR3 length: 13 amino acids. CDR1 and CDR2 (germline): SGHRS, YFSETQ. CDR3 sequence: CASTSQGNYGYTF. In DNA, the CDR3 is TGCGCCAGCACGTCGCAGGGCAACTATGGCTACACCTTC.

This clone was picked up a small number of times. The chain uses TRBV5-1 and TRBJ2-1; 11 bases agree with TRBD2. With V trimmed by 2 bases and J by 5 bases, 3 bases remained unmatched. CDR3 length equals 15 residues. Germline V gene lookup returns CDR1 SGHRS and CDR2 YFSETQ. Here the CDR3 reads CASSLLAGDHNEQFF. CDR3 sequence (DNA): TGCGCCAGCAGCTTACTAGCGGGAGATCACAATGAGCAGTTCTTC.

This chain joins TRBV27 and TRBJ2-2, with D hard to call. V lost 4 bases and J 7 bases, leaving 10 bases between the germline ends. CDR1 and CDR2 (germline): MNHEY, SMNVEV (reference sequence). This CDR3 is 13 amino acids long. CDR3 nucleotides: TGTGCCAGCAGTTCCACATATGGCGGGGAGCTGTTTTTT. It yields the protein CASSSTYGGELFF.

The J gene is TRBJ1-6, the V gene TRBV12-5; TRBD1 aligns across 8 bases. Per germline, CDR1 LGHNT and CDR2 FRNRAP. V lost 6 bases to trimming and J lost 10 bases; unmatched junction nucleotides: 8. The CDR3 is 14 amino acids. This chain's CDR3 is CASGWDRRSSPLHF. The CDR3 region has the DNA TGTGCTAGTGGCTGGGACAGGCGGAGCTCACCCCTCCACTTT.

The rearrangement joins TRBV7-8 to TRBJ1-4, with 9 bases that match TRBD1. Germline values: CDR1 SGHVS, CDR2 FQNEAQ. J gave up 8 bases and V 1 base, and 11 bases lay outside the gene matches. The CDR3 is 17 amino acids. In DNA form, the CDR3 reads TGTGCCAGCAGCTTAGACTACCTACAGGGGGCCTCCGAAAAACTGTTTTTT. Amino acid sequence: CASSLDYLQGASEKLFF. Together with reference TRBV7-8 and TRBJ1-4, the CDR3 gives the full variable domain: GAGVSQSPRYKVAKRGQDVALRCDPISGHVSLFWYQQALGQGPEFLTYFQNEAQLDKSGLPSDRFFAERPEGSVSTLKIQRTQQEDSAVYLCASSLDYLQGASEKLFFGSGTQLSVL.

The J gene is TRBJ1-1, the V gene TRBV14, with D possibly matching TRBD1 (6 bases). Germline V gives CDR1 SGHDN, CDR2 FVKESK. Trimming stripped 3 bases from V and 10 bases from J, with 12 bases between. The CDR3 loop spans 12 amino acids. Here the CDR3 reads CASSQQGLAAFF. Written as DNA, the CDR3 is TGTGCCAGCAGCCAGCAGGGGTTAGCAGCTTTCTTT.

The V gene is TRBV4-2, the J gene TRBJ2-3; 10 bases align to TRBD2. V lost 4 bases and J lost 2; bases outside the gene matches: 6. The CDR3 consists of 16 residues. CDR1 is LGHNA and CDR2 is YNFKEQ in the germline V gene. The CDR3 nucleotides are TGTGCCAGCAGCCTTGGTAGCGGGGGGATCACAGATACGCAGTATTTT. It encodes CASSLGSGGITDTQYF.

The CDR3: CATKPGTGHPGELFF. The DNA of the CDR3 is TGTGCCACCAAGCCCGGGACAGGGCATCCCGGGGAGCTGTTTTTT. This chain uses TRBV2 with TRBJ2-2, with 9 nucleotides matching TRBD1. The junction had 12 bases not matched to a gene; V was cut back by 10 bases and J by 6 bases. Looked up from germline, CDR1 is SNHLY and CDR2 is FYNNEI. CDR3 length equals 15 residues. Drawing the rest from reference TRBV2 and TRBJ2-2, the complete variable domain is EPEVTQTPSHQVTQMGQEVILRCVPISNHLYFYWYRQILGQKVEFLVSFYNNEISEKSEIFDDQFSVERPDGSNFTLKIRSTKLEDSAMYFCATKPGTGHPGELFFGEGSRLTVL.

This chain uses TRBV15 with TRBJ2-2; TRBD1 matches 7 bases. The V gene's germline CDR1 is LNHNV and CDR2 YYDKDF (reference sequence). The CDR3 is made up of 18 amino acids. V lost 5 bases, J lost 2 bases, and 14 bases stayed unmatched. In DNA, the CDR3 is TGTGCCACCAGCCCATCCGTGGGGGACAGACTTAACACCGGGGAGCTGTTTTTT. Protein product: CATSPSVGDRLNTGELFF.

This chain connects TRBV2 to TRBJ2-7; D might be TRBD2 (5 bases). Trimming pared 4 bases from V and 2 bases from J, leaving 9 bases between. Germline V gives CDR1 SNHLY, CDR2 FYNNEI. The CDR3 consists of 13 residues. This CDR3 is CASSGTGAYEQYV. CDR3 bases: TGTGCCAGCAGTGGGACCGGGGCCTACGAGCAGTACGTC.

The chain couples TRBV13 to TRBJ1-2; tentative D call: TRBD1 (6 bases). V shed 0 bases and J shed 3 bases, with 11 bases lying between them. Germline V lookup: CDR1 PRHDT, CDR2 FYEKMQ (reference sequence). This CDR3 has 15 residues. In nucleotides, the CDR3 is TGTGCCAGCAGCTTAGGAAAGACAGGCTACTATGGCTACACCTTC. It encodes CASSLGKTGYYGYTF.